These 12 T cell receptor beta chains were all obtained from the same sample, sequenced in a study of PD-L1 blockade in urothelial cancer. Sequenced by immunoSEQ multiplex PCR; TCRdb stores in-frame clones only, minus some. This table has 17,000 or so clones, 87% appearing once. The sequenced sample was PBMCs, obtained around atezolizumab (anti-PD-L1) treatment. The receptors shown here come from a man aged 50-59 years with urothelial cancer.

The chain recombines TRBV28 with TRBJ1-5, with 8 bases lining up with TRBD1. Trimming took 6 bases from V and 7 from J; bases not matched to a gene: 5. Germline CDR1 and CDR2: MDHEN and SYDVKM. The CDR3 runs 13 residues. Here the CDR3 reads CASRTGVGQPQHF. The CDR3 DNA is TGTGCCAGCAGGACAGGGGTCGGGCAGCCCCAGCATTTT.

This clone has only one observation. The V gene is TRBV4-3, the J gene TRBJ2-5; TRBD2 matches 12 bases. Trimming took 4 bases from V and 0 from J; bases not matched to a gene: 6. The CDR3 loop spans 17 amino acids. Germline CDR1 is LGHNA and CDR2 is YSLEER. In nucleotides, the CDR3 is TGCGCCAGCAGCCCCGGACTAGCGGGACCTCACCAAGAGACCCAGTACTTC. Its translation is CASSPGLAGPHQETQYF.

This chain links TRBV14 with TRBJ2-7; no firm D call. CDR3 length equals 14 residues. V dropped 0 bases and J dropped 0 bases, with 6 bases sitting between them. Looked up from germline, CDR1 is SGHDN and CDR2 is FVKESK. The DNA of the CDR3 is TGTGCCAGCAGCCAAGAATACGGCTCCTACGAGCAGTACTTC. Residues: CASSQEYGSYEQYF.

The J gene is TRBJ2-3, the V gene TRBV19; a weak D match, TRBD2 (7 bases). The germline gives CDR1 LNHDA, CDR2 SQIVND (reference sequence). The CDR3 consists of 16 residues. With 5 bases removed from V and 1 base from J, the gap between germline ends came to 16 bases. The CDR3: CASSPGGGHGTDTQYF. DNA of the CDR3: TGTGCCAGTAGTCCTGGGGGGGGGCATGGCACAGATACGCAGTATTTT.

This clone was seen a handful of times. The chain joins TRBV5-4 to TRBJ2-2; the match to TRBD2 covers 8 bases. From germline, CDR1 is SGHNT and CDR2 YYREEE (reference sequence). Germline trimming cut 5 bases from V and 1 base from J; bases unmatched to any gene: 4. The CDR3 sequence is 15 residues long. CDR3 region: CASRRAGVNTGELFF. As DNA, the CDR3 is TGTGCCAGCAGACGAGCGGGGGTGAACACCGGGGAGCTGTTTTTT.

V usage is TRBV28 and J usage is TRBJ1-2, with TRBD1 identical over 7 bases. The CDR3 has 18 residues. Germline trimming cut 6 bases from V and 3 bases from J; bases unmatched to any gene: 19. CDR1 is MDHEN and CDR2 is SYDVKM in the germline V gene. CDR3 nucleotide sequence: TGTGCCAGCAGCCCCACAGGGGCCATAGCTAAAGTGCACTATGGCTACACCTTC. It is translated as CASSPTGAIAKVHYGYTF.

The chain uses TRBV25-1 and TRBJ2-5; 12 nucleotides align to TRBD1. Per the germline V gene, CDR1 is MGHDK and CDR2 is SYGVNS. V trimming: 6 bases; J trimming: 4 bases; junction bases outside the gene matches: 6. The CDR3 is 15 residues long. CDR3 region: CASSEGQGARETQYF. DNA of the CDR3: TGTGCCAGCAGCGAGGGACAGGGGGCTAGAGAGACCCAGTACTTC.

V gene TRBV27 combines with J gene TRBJ2-2; TRBD1 agrees at 7 bases. J was trimmed by 2 bases and V by 7 bases; bases with no gene match: 10. The germline V gene has CDR1 MNHEY and CDR2 SMNVEV (reference sequence). The CDR3 runs to 16 residues. DNA of the CDR3: TGTGCCAGCACCTACACGGGACAGCGAAACACCGGGGAGCTGTTTTTT. This translates into CASTYTGQRNTGELFF.

This chain links TRBV11-2 with TRBJ1-2; tentative D call: TRBD1 (6 bases). Germline loops: CDR1 SGHAT, CDR2 FQNNGV. The V end lost 5 bases, the J end lost 8 bases, and 18 bases lay between the germline ends. CDR3 length equals 14 residues. CDR3: CASSLGGPLKGYTF. The CDR3 DNA follows: TGTGCCAGCAGCCTGGGGGGGCCGTTAAAAGGCTACACCTTC.

The V gene is TRBV5-1, the J gene TRBJ1-5, with 10 nucleotides matching TRBD1. The CDR3 is 15 amino acids. Germline lookup yields CDR1 SGHRS and CDR2 YFSETQ. Germline trimming cut 2 bases from V and 5 bases from J; bases unmatched to any gene: 4. CDR3 residues: CASSLTGTGDQPQHF. The CDR3 DNA sequence: TGCGCCAGCAGCTTAACCGGGACAGGGGATCAGCCCCAGCATTTT.

The chain combines TRBV30 with TRBJ2-3, with 8 positions matching TRBD1. The germline V gene encodes CDR1 GTSNPN and CDR2 SVGIG (reference sequence). J lost 6 bases, V lost 1 base, and 15 bases had no gene match. The CDR3 runs to 17 residues. CDR3 loop: CAWSDLFTGGAKDTQYF. CDR3 in DNA: TGTGCCTGGAGTGACTTATTTACAGGGGGAGCTAAGGATACGCAGTATTTT.

The genes are TRBV30 and TRBJ2-5, with TRBD1 identical over 9 bases. J was trimmed by 2 bases and V by 3 bases; bases with no gene match: 4. Germline V gives CDR1 GTSNPN, CDR2 SVGIG (reference sequence). The CDR3 consists of 14 residues. This CDR3 is CAWSRTGAQETQYF. In DNA, the CDR3 is TGTGCCTGGAGCCGGACAGGGGCTCAAGAGACCCAGTACTTC.